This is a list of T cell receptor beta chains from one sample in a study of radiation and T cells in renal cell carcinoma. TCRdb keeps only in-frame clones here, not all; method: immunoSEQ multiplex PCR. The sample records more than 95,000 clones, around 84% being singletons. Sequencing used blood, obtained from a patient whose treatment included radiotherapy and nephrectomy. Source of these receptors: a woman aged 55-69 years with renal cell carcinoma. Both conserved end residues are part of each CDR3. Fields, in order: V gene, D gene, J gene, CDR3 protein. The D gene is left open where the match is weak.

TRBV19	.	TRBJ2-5	CASSASTWIGETQYF
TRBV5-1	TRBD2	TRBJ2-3	CASSWTGGSTDTQYF
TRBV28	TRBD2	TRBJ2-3	CASRKLAGADTQYF
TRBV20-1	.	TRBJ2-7	CSASPRYEQYF
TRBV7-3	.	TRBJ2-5	CASSPGRGQETQYF
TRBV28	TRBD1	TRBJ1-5	CASSLETGDGNQPQHF
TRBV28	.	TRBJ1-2	CASSLAGTAYGYTF
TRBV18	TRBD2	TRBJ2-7	CASSPSAERAGGISF
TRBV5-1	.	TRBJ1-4	CASSLVGLGTNEKLFF
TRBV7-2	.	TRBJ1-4	CASSLGASQSNEKLFF
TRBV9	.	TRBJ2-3	CASSLQTTDTQYF
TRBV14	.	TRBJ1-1	CASSQEEAAEAFF
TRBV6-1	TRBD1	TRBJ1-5	CASSVDRGSNQPQHF
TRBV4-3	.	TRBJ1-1	CASSWGRNTEAFF
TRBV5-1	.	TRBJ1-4	CASSLRGGPEEKLFF
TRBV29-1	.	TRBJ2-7	CSVDEGGIYEQYF
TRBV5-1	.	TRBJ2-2	CASSLGQITGELFF
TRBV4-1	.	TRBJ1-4	CASSQLVRLNNEKLFF
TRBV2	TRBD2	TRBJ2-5	CASSVIAGGAKTQYF
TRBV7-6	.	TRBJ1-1	CASSLNSAGEWTEAFF
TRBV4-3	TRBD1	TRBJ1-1	CASSPAGTENTEAFF
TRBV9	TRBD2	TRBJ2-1	CASSASGGHNNEQFF
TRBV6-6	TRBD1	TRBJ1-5	CASNDSGQGNQPQHF
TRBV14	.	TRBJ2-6	CASSPLGGANVLTF
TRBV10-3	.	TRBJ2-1	CAIKTGNEQFF
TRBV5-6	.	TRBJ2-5	CASSLGQNQETQYF
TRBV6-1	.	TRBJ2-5	CASSELGAGALETQYF